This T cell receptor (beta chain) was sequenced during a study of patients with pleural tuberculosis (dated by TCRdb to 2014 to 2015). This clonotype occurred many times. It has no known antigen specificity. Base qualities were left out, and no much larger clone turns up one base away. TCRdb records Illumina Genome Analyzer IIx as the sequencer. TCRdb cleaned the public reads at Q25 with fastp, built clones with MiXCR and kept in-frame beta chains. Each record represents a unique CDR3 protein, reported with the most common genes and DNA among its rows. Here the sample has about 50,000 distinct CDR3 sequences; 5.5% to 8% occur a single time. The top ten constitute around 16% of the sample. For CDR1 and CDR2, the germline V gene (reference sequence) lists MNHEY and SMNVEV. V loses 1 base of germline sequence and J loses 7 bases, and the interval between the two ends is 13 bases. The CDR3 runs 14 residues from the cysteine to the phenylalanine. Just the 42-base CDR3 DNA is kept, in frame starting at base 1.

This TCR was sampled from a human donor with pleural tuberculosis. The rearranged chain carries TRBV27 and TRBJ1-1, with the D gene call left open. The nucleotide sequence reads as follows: TGTGCCAGCAGTTTATTGAATGACGGATTTGAAGCTTTCTTT. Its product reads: CASSLLNDGFEAFF.